The 32 T cell receptor beta chains in this list originate from one sample, sequenced in a study of blood T cells in healthy people across ages. The use of a sample-barcoded 5' primer and a J-beta primer mix characterized a second PCR of about 7 to 12 cycles. Via MiXCR, TCRdb re-called the 5' RACE reads, giving one row per CDR3 protein. This sample has 700,000 or so distinct CDR3 sequences, with around two fifths found just once. Sequencing used blood. Receptors originate from an elderly man in good health.

The table lists this clonotype with a few counts. The chain recombines TRBV7-2 with TRBJ2-6; TRBD1 agrees at 7 bases. V lost 2 bases to trimming and J lost 1 base; unmatched junction nucleotides: 5. This CDR3 is built from 17 residues. Germline CDR1 and CDR2: SGHTA and FQGNSA. Here the CDR3 reads CASSLKGGGSGANVLTF. The CDR3 DNA sequence: TGTGCCAGCAGCTTAAAAGGGGGCGGGTCTGGGGCCAACGTCCTGACTTTC.

This clonotype was counted a few times. The chain has TRBV5-4 and TRBJ1-1; 7 bases fit TRBD1. CDR1 and CDR2 (germline): SGHNT, YYREEE (reference sequence). The CDR3 is made up of 15 amino acids. J gave up 5 bases and V 5 bases, and 12 bases lay outside the gene matches. The CDR3 region is CASSSTGRRATEAFF. For the CDR3, the DNA is TGTGCCAGCAGTTCGACAGGGCGGAGGGCGACTGAAGCTTTCTTT.

This clonotype was detected only a few times. This rearrangement joins TRBV3-1 to TRBJ2-5; TRBD2 aligns across 10 bases. CDR3 length: 15 residues. V shed 3 bases, J shed 4 bases, and the junction held 5 bases outside the gene matches. CDR1 and CDR2 from the germline V gene are LGHDT and YNNKEL (reference sequence). CDR3 nucleotides: TGTGCCAGCAGCCAGAGGGGGACTAGCGCAGAGACCCAGTACTTC. Its protein is CASSQRGTSAETQYF.

The table lists this clonotype with a few counts. The gene calls are TRBV7-9 and TRBJ1-1; TRBD1 matches at 10 bases. Germline assignment: CDR1 SEHNR and CDR2 FQNEAQ (reference sequence). J gave up 5 bases and V 3 bases, and 3 bases lay outside the gene matches. The CDR3 has 14 amino acids. The CDR3 DNA reads as TGTGCCAGCAGCTTGGGACAGGGGTTTACTGAAGCTTTCTTT. Translation: CASSLGQGFTEAFF. Drawing the rest from reference TRBV7-9 and TRBJ1-1, the complete variable domain is DTGVSQNPRHKITKRGQNVTFRCDPISEHNRLYWYRQTLGQGPEFLTYFQNEAQLEKSRLLSDRFSAERPKGSFSTLEIQRTEQGDSAMYLCASSLGQGFTEAFFGQGTRLTVV.

This clonotype was detected a few times. This CDR3 is CASSLIITNYGYTF. For the CDR3, the DNA is TGTGCCAGCAGCTTGATTATAACTAACTATGGCTACACCTTC. The chain recombines TRBV5-8 with TRBJ1-2, with D uncertain. The CDR3 consists of 14 residues. Looked up from germline, CDR1 is SGHTS and CDR2 is YDEGEE. V lost 1 base and J 0 bases, leaving 7 bases between the germline ends.

The table lists this clonotype with a few counts. The chain recombines TRBV20-1 with TRBJ1-5, with D perhaps matching TRBD1 (5 bases). V lost 2 bases to trimming and J lost 4 bases, with 9 bases between them. The CDR3 runs to 13 residues. Per the germline V gene, CDR1 is DFQATT and CDR2 is SNEGSKA (reference sequence). DNA of the CDR3: TGCAGTGCTAGACGCAGGGCGAATCAGCCCCAGCATTTT. It translates to CSARRRANQPQHF.

This clonotype was recorded many times. The rearrangement joins TRBV2 to TRBJ2-7; perhaps D is TRBD1 or TRBD2 (5 bases each). The CDR3 totals 14 residues. V dropped 6 bases and J dropped 0 bases, with 12 bases sitting between them. Germline-derived CDR1 and CDR2 are SNHLY and FYNNEI. The CDR3 loop is CASSVGRSSYEQYF. The CDR3, as DNA: TGTGCCAGCAGCGTGGGACGGAGCTCCTACGAGCAGTACTTC.

This clonotype was seen only a few times. The chain links TRBV20-1 to TRBJ2-3; 8 bases line up with TRBD2. Looked up from germline, CDR1 is DFQATT and CDR2 is SNEGSKA (reference sequence). V lost 6 bases to trimming and J lost 2 bases; unmatched junction nucleotides: 10. The CDR3 contains 15 residues. The CDR3 spells CSAQRAGDLTDTQYF. In DNA form, the CDR3 reads TGCAGTGCCCAGCGAGCGGGGGACCTCACAGATACGCAGTATTTT.

This chain connects TRBV12-3 or TRBV12-4 to TRBJ1-2; 9 bases are shared with TRBD1. Trimming took 1 base from V and 8 from J; bases not matched to a gene: 5. The length of the CDR3 is 14 residues. DNA of the CDR3: TGTGCCAGCAGTTTAGGGGGACAGGGCAACGGCTACACCTTC. Amino acids: CASSLGGQGNGYTF.

This clonotype was counted between two and nine times. This chain connects TRBV7-9 to TRBJ2-5, with a tentative D call TRBD1 (8 bases). Per the germline V gene, CDR1 is SEHNR and CDR2 is FQNEAQ (reference sequence). The V end lost 5 bases, the J end lost 11 bases, and 21 bases lay between the germline ends. The CDR3 consists of 14 residues. DNA of the CDR3: TGTGCCAGCAGCACCGACAGGGGCGGGGGAGAGCAGTACTTC. Translation: CASSTDRGGGEQYF.

V and J are TRBV7-2 and TRBJ2-7, with D tentatively TRBD1 (6 bases). The last part of the DNA fits TRBJ2-5 better; the J call may be wrong. Germline V gene data show CDR1 as SGHTA and CDR2 as FQGNSA. The CDR3 runs to 14 residues. CDR3 sequence: CASSQGIGIETQYF. The CDR3 region has the DNA TGTGCCAGCAGCCAGGGGATAGGAATAGAGACCCAGTACTTC.

The chain couples TRBV2 to TRBJ1-6; a weak D match, TRBD1 (5 bases). The CDR3 totals 16 residues. V was pared by 6 bases and J by 9 bases, with 21 bases between. Germline V gene lookup returns CDR1 SNHLY and CDR2 FYNNEI. For the CDR3, the DNA is TGTGCCAGCAGACGACCCGGGACCTCTAATCGTTCACCCCTCCACTTT. Protein product: CASRRPGTSNRSPLHF.

The chain employs TRBV20-1 and TRBJ2-3, with D perhaps matching TRBD1 (6 bases). Germline values: CDR1 DFQATT, CDR2 SNEGSKA (reference sequence). The CDR3 loop spans 14 amino acids. The CDR3: CSAEGDMSTDTQYF. As DNA, the CDR3 is TGCAGCGCAGAGGGGGACATGAGCACAGATACGCAGTATTTT.

This clonotype was found a few times. The chain joins TRBV5-1 to TRBJ2-7; weak D call: TRBD2 (5 bases). Between the trimmed V and J ends, which lost 0 bases and 4 bases, there was a span of 11 bases. The CDR3 extends over 14 amino acids. The V gene's germline CDR1 is SGHRS and CDR2 YFSETQ. CDR3 DNA sequence: TGCGCCAGCAGCTTGGAGGCGGGTTATTACGAGCAGTACTTC. It translates to CASSLEAGYYEQYF.

V usage is TRBV10-3 and J usage is TRBJ1-2; tentative D call: TRBD1 (5 bases). Per the germline V gene, CDR1 is ENHRY and CDR2 is SYGVKD. CDR3 size: 18 residues. V was pared by 2 bases and J by 0 bases, with 19 bases between. The chain's CDR3 is CAISEPTGTLEANYGYTF. The CDR3 DNA is TGTGCCATCAGTGAGCCGACCGGGACCCTCGAGGCTAACTATGGCTACACCTTC.

CDR3 region: CASSLSTSGETQYF. The CDR3 coding sequence is TGTGCCAGCAGCTTATCGACTAGTGGAGAGACCCAGTACTTC. The chain joins TRBV7-3 to TRBJ2-7, with a tentative D call TRBD2 (6 bases). The better agreement between TRBJ2-5 and the DNA end casts doubt on the J call. The CDR3 has 14 residues. CDR1 SGHTA and CDR2 FQGTGA come from the germline V gene.

This chain uses TRBV24-1 with TRBJ1-2; maybe TRBD1 (6 bases). The V gene lost 4 bases and the J gene lost 8 bases, with 19 bases spanning the gap. The germline V gene has CDR1 KGHDR and CDR2 SFDVKD. The CDR3 contains 15 residues. CDR3 in DNA: TGTGCCACCAGTGACTCCGGGACACCGAGCCTGGGCTACACCTTC. This translates into CATSDSGTPSLGYTF.

The chain joins TRBV7-8 to TRBJ2-7; weak D call: TRBD2 (6 bases). This CDR3 spans 15 amino acids. CDR1 and CDR2 (germline): SGHVS, FQNEAQ. The ends were cut back, 2 bases at V and 4 bases at J, with 15 bases in the middle. The CDR3 sequence: CASSLLRAAGYEQYF. The DNA for the CDR3 is TGTGCCAGCAGCTTACTCCGGGCTGCGGGGTACGAGCAGTACTTC.

Notes on this clonotype: Germline and junction disagree at one end, which may indicate a read error. The DNA for the CDR3 is TGCAGCGTCGAAGACAGGCCAGAGGACACCGGGGAGCTGTTTTTT. Its protein product is CSVEDRPEDTGELFF. J is TRBJ2-2 and V is TRBV29-1, with TRBD1 as a possible D gene (6 bases). This CDR3 is built from 15 residues. The germline gives CDR1 SQVTM, CDR2 ANQGSEA.

This clonotype was recorded many times. The genes are TRBV5-1 and TRBJ2-3, with D perhaps given as TRBD1 or TRBD2 (6 bases each). The CDR3 totals 15 residues. Germline V gene lookup returns CDR1 SGHRS and CDR2 YFSETQ. The V gene lost 2 bases and the J gene lost 3 bases, with 13 bases spanning the gap. The chain's CDR3 is CASSFGGGRTDTQYF. The CDR3 nucleotides are TGCGCCAGCAGCTTCGGAGGGGGGAGGACAGATACGCAGTATTTT.

The chain recombines TRBV3-1 with TRBJ1-2; D is possibly TRBD1 (6 bases). CDR1 is LGHDT and CDR2 is YNNKEL in the germline V gene (reference sequence). This CDR3 comprises 13 residues. V was shortened by 1 base and J by 8 bases, with 11 bases between the two germline ends. The CDR3 spells CASSQGGAGGYTF. The CDR3 coding sequence is TGTGCCAGCAGCCAAGGGGGGGCCGGAGGCTACACCTTC. Full variable domain (rest looked up from reference TRBV3-1 and TRBJ1-2): DTAVSQTPKYLVTQMGNDKSIKCEQNLGHDTMYWYKQDSKKFLKIMFSYNNKELIINETVPNRFSPKSPDKAHLNLHINSLELGDSAVYFCASSQGGAGGYTFGSGTRLTVV.

The table lists this clonotype with many counts. The genes are TRBV29-1 and TRBJ2-7; possibly TRBD1 for D (6 bases). CDR1 SQVTM and CDR2 ANQGSEA come from the germline V gene. V gave up 7 bases and J gave up 4 bases, with 11 bases separating them. CDR3 length: 11 amino acids. The chain's CDR3 is CSAKDSYEQYF. CDR3 bases: TGCAGCGCCAAGGACAGTTACGAGCAGTACTTC.

There are a few counts of this clonotype. The genes are TRBV7-9 and TRBJ1-1; D gene unclear. V shed 3 bases and J shed 1 base, with 6 bases lying between them. The CDR3 covers 13 residues. CDR1 is SEHNR and CDR2 is FQNEAQ in the germline V gene (reference sequence). The CDR3 DNA reads TGTGCCAGCAGCTTTGGAGAGAACACTGAAGCTTTCTTT. Protein: CASSFGENTEAFF.

The chain recombines TRBV3-1 with TRBJ2-3; TRBD1 is a possible D gene (5 bases). CDR3 length: 14 residues. Germline values: CDR1 LGHDT, CDR2 YNNKEL (reference sequence). V was shortened by 3 bases and J by 4 bases, with 11 bases between the two germline ends. The CDR3, as DNA: TGTGCCAGCAGCCAGGCAGGGAATCCAGATACGCAGTATTTT. This sequence encodes CASSQAGNPDTQYF.

The chain joins TRBV6-2 or TRBV6-3 to TRBJ1-6, with D uncertain. Trimming left V 2 bases short and J 6 bases short, with 17 bases between. Germline CDR1 MNHEY, CDR2 SVGEGT. This CDR3 is built from 17 residues. The CDR3 reads CASSYGPGLRSNSPLHF. Written as DNA, the CDR3 is TGTGCCAGCAGTTACGGTCCAGGACTAAGAAGTAATTCACCCCTCCACTTT.

The sample holds many counts of this clonotype. The chain carries TRBV9 and TRBJ2-7, with TRBD2 matching 10 bases. CDR3 length: 15 amino acids. The V gene's germline CDR1 is SGDLS and CDR2 YYNGEE. The junction had 8 bases not matched to a gene; V was cut back by 3 bases and J by 5 bases. The CDR3 bases are TGTGCCAGCAGCGACACTAGCGGGAAGGGGAACGAGCAGTACTTC. Encoded protein: CASSDTSGKGNEQYF. The variable domain in full, with the rest retrieved from reference TRBV9 and TRBJ2-7, is DSGVTQTPKHLITATGQRVTLRCSPRSGDLSVYWYQQSLDQGLQFLIQYYNGEERAKGNILERFSAQQFPDLHSELNLSSLELGDSALYFCASSDTSGKGNEQYFGPGTRLTVT.

Worth noting for this clonotype: This may come from a read error, since a much larger clone is one base off. The chain recombines TRBV29-1 with TRBJ2-6; D is ambiguous. Germline lookup yields CDR1 SQVTM and CDR2 ANQGSEA. The CDR3 loop spans 16 amino acids. Trimming removed 2 bases from V and 1 base from J, with 12 bases in between. The CDR3 coding sequence is TGCAGCGTTGAACACGGAACCCGGTCTGGGGCCAACGTCCTGACTTTC. Its translation: CSVEHGTRSGANVLTF.

This clonotype was observed many times. J is TRBJ2-7 and V is TRBV20-1; TRBD1 matches at 8 bases. CDR3 length: 15 amino acids. J lost 7 bases, V lost 0 bases, and 11 bases had no gene match. Germline V gene lookup returns CDR1 DFQATT and CDR2 SNEGSKA (reference sequence). CDR3 sequence: CSARDGDRPEGEQYF. CDR3 nucleotides: TGCAGTGCTAGAGACGGGGACAGGCCCGAGGGGGAGCAGTACTTC.

This clonotype was picked up a small number of times. The rearrangement links TRBV29-1 to TRBJ1-2, with D perhaps matching TRBD1 (5 bases). Trimming stripped 3 bases from V and 7 bases from J, with 15 bases between. Germline V gene sequence: CDR1 SQVTM, CDR2 ANQGSEA. The CDR3 spans 13 residues. CDR3 region: CSVDFTGVGGYTF. CDR3 in DNA: TGCAGCGTTGATTTCACAGGCGTGGGTGGCTACACCTTC.

The rearrangement joins TRBV5-1 to TRBJ2-7; D may be TRBD1 (5 bases). V was cut by 3 bases and J by 4 bases, with 20 bases left in between. Germline V lookup: CDR1 SGHRS, CDR2 YFSETQ. The CDR3 contains 16 residues. In DNA, the CDR3 is TGCGCCAGCAGCTGGTCTGGGAAGGGGTTGGGATACGAGCAGTACTTC. As protein: CASSWSGKGLGYEQYF.

The V gene is TRBV3-1, the J gene TRBJ1-2, with 8 bases aligning to TRBD1. Germline lookup yields CDR1 LGHDT and CDR2 YNNKEL (reference sequence). The V segment lost 1 base and the J segment 13 bases; nucleotides outside the gene matches: 14. The CDR3 sequence is 15 residues long. CDR3 sequence: CASSQAGQAVEMSTF. The CDR3 DNA is TGTGCCAGCAGCCAAGCGGGACAGGCAGTCGAAATGAGCACCTTC. Filled out from reference TRBV3-1 and TRBJ1-2, the complete variable domain reads DTAVSQTPKYLVTQMGNDKSIKCEQNLGHDTMYWYKQDSKKFLKIMFSYNNKELIINETVPNRFSPKSPDKAHLNLHINSLELGDSAVYFCASSQAGQAVEMSTFGSGTRLTVV.

V and J are TRBV6-2 or TRBV6-3 and TRBJ2-7, with 8 bases identical to TRBD1. The CDR3 has 15 residues. V lost 6 bases, J lost 5 bases, and 12 bases stayed unmatched. Germline values: CDR1 MNHEY, CDR2 SVGEGT. CDR3 loop: CASSLRTGKINEQYF. The DNA of the CDR3 is TGTGCCAGCAGCCTCAGGACAGGGAAAATCAACGAGCAGTACTTC.